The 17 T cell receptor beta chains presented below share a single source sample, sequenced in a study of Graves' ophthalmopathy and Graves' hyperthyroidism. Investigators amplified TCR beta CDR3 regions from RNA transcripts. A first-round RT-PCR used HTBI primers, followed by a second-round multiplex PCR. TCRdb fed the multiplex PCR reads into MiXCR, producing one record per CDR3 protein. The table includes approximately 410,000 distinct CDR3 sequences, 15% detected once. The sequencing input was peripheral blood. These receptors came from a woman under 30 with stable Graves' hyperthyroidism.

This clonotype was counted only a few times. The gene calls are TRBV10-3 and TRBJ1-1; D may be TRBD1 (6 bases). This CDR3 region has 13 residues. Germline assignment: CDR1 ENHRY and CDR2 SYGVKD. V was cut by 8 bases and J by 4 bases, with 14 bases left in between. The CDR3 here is CAIWEGEGTEAFF. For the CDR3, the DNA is TGTGCCATCTGGGAGGGGGAGGGCACTGAAGCTTTCTTT.

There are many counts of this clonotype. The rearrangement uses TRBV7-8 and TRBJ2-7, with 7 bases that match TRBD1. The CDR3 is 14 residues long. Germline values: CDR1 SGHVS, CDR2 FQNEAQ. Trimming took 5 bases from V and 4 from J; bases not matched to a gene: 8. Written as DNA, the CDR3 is TGTGCCAGCAGCCCACTAGGGACAGCTTACGAGCAGTACTTC. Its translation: CASSPLGTAYEQYF.

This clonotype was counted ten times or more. CDR3 in DNA: TGTGCCAGCAGTGAAGGGGGCACTGAAGCTTTCTTT. This sequence encodes CASSEGGTEAFF. The chain carries TRBV2 and TRBJ1-1, with unresolved D. V lost 1 base, J lost 4 bases, and 4 bases lay in between. The CDR3 is 12 residues long. Germline CDR1 SNHLY, CDR2 FYNNEI.

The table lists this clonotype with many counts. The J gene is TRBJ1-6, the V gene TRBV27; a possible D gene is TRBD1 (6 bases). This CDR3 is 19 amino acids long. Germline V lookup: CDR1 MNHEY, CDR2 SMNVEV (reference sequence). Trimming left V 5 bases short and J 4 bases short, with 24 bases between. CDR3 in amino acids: CASSRGGGRDWIYNSPLHF. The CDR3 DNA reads TGTGCCAGCAGTCGAGGGGGGGGCCGCGACTGGATATATAATTCACCCCTCCACTTT.

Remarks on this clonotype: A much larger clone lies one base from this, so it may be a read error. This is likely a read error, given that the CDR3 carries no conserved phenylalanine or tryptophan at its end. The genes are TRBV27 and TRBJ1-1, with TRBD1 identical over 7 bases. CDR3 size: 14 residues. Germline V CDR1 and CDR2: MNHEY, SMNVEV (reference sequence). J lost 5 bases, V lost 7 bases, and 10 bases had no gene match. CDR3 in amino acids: CASKIDRVTTEAFY. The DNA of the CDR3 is TGTGCCAGCAAAATAGACAGGGTAACGACTGAAGCTTTCTAT.

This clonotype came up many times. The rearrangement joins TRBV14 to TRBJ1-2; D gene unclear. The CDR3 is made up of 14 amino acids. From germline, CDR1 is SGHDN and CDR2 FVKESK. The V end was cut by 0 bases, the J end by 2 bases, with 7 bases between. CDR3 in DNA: TGTGCCAGCAGCCAAGATTGGCCAAACTATGGCTACACCTTC. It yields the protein CASSQDWPNYGYTF.

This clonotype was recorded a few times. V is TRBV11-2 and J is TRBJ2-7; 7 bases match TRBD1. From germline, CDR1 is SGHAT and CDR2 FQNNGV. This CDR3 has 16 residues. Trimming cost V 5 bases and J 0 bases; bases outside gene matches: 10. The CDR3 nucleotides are TGTGCCAGCAGCCGAGCCGGGACAGCCAGCTCCTACGAGCAGTACTTC. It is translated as CASSRAGTASSYEQYF. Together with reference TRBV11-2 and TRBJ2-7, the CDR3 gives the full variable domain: EAGVAQSPRYKIIEKRQSVAFWCNPISGHATLYWYQQILGQGPKLLIQFQNNGVVDDSQLPKDRFSAERLKGVDSTLKIQPAKLEDSAVYLCASSRAGTASSYEQYFGPGTRLTVT.

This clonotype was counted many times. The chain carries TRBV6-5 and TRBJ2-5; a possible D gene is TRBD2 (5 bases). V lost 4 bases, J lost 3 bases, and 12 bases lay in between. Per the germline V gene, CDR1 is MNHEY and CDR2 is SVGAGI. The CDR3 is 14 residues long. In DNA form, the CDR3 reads TGTGCCAGCAGTTTTCCCCCGGAGGAAGAGACCCAGTACTTC. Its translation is CASSFPPEEETQYF.

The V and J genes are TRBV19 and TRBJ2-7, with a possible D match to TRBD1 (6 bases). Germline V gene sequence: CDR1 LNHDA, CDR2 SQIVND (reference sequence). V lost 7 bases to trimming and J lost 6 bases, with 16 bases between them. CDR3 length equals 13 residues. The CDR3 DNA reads TGTGCCAGTACCGACTCTAGCAGGGGCGAGCAGTACTTC. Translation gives CASTDSSRGEQYF.

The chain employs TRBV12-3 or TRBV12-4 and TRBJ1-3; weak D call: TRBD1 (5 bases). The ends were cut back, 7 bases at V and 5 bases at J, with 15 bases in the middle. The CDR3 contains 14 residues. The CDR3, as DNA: TGTGCCAGCACCCTGAGGGACCCGCGAAACACCATATATTTT. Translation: CASTLRDPRNTIYF.

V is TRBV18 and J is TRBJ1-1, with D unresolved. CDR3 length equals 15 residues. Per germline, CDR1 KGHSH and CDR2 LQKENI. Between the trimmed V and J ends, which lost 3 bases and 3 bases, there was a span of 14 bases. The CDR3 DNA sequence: TGTGCCAGCTCACCGAAGAAAACTGGGCACACTGAAGCTTTCTTT. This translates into CASSPKKTGHTEAFF.

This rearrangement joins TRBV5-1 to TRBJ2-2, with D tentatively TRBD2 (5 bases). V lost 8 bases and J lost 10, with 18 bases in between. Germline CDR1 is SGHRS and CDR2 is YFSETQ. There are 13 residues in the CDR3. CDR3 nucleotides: TGCGCCAGTCGTGATCGGGAAATCGAGGAGCTGTTTTTT. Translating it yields CASRDREIEELFF.

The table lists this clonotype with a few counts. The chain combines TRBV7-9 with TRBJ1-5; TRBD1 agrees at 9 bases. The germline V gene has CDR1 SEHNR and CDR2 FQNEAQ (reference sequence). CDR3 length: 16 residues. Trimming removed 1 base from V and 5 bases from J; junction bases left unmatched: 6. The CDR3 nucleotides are TGTGCCAGCAGCTTAGGCGGGACAGGGTCTTATCAGCCCCAGCATTTT. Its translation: CASSLGGTGSYQPQHF.

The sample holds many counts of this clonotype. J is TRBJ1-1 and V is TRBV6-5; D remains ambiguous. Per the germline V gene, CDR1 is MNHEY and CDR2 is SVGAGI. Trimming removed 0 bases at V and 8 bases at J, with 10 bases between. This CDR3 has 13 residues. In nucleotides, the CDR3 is TGTGCCAGCAGTTACTCGGGCGCCGGGGAAGCTTTCTTT. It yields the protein CASSYSGAGEAFF.

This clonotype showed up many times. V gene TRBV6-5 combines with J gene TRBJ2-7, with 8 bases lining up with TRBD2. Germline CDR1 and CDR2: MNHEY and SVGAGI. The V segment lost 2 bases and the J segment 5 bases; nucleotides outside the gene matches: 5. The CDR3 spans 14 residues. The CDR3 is CASSYLWTSNEQYF. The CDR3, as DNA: TGTGCCAGCAGTTACCTGTGGACTAGCAACGAGCAGTACTTC.

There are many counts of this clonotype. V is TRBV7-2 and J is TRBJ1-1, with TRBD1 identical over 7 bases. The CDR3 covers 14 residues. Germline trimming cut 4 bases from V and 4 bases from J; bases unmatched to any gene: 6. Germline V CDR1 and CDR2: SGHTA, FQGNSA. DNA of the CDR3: TGTGCCAGCAGCTGGAGACAGGGAGCCACTGAAGCTTTCTTT. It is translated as CASSWRQGATEAFF.

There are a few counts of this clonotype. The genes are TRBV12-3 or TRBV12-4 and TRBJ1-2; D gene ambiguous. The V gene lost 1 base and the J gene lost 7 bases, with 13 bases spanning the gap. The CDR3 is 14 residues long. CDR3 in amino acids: CASSLVGRARGYTF. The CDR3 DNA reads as TGTGCCAGCAGTTTAGTTGGTCGGGCTCGTGGCTACACCTTC.